The T cell receptor (beta chain) under discussion was sequenced for a study of persistence of HIV-infected CD4 T cells. Whole-study findings and limits: TCRbeta richness was lower in CMV- and Gag-responding cells than in anti-CD3/anti-CD28-responding cells. Bulk TCR data could not be restricted to HIV-1-infected CMV-responding cells.

Nonspecific anti-CD3/anti-CD28 bead stimulation represents the broad CD4+ T cell repertoire. CD4+ T cells upregulating both CD40 ligand and CD69 were sorted as responding cells. For approximately 20 hours, CD8-depleted PBMCs received anti-CD28/CD49d costimulation, a CD40-blocking antibody and enfuvirtide. The libraries were made with immunoSEQ version 4 in survey mode. Generated by immunoSEQ multiplex PCR, the TCRdb table keeps only in-frame clones and is missing some. The sample lists 40,000 to 45,000 clones, more than 70% occurring once. Germline CDR1 SQVTM, CDR2 ANQGSEA. V lost 1 base, J lost 10 bases, and 34 bases lay in between. The CDR3 has 19 residues. Turning to this clone: The antigen is not known.

Specimen: CD4+ T cells sorted from PBMCs after roughly 18-hour stimulation, collected from a patient who received antiretroviral therapy. This TCR came from an adult man with HIV who was CMV-seropositive. The chain joins TRBV29-1 to TRBJ1-1, with D possibly matching TRBD1 (5 bases). DNA for the CDR3: TGCAGCGTTGAAGCCACCTCCCGAGTAGAGGGGTTTATGGGATCCGGAGCTTTCTTT. Amino acid sequence: CSVEATSRVEGFMGSGAFF.